Presented here are 9 T cell receptor beta chains from one specimen sequenced in a study of tumor-infiltrating lymphocytes in glioblastoma multiforme. Three nested ARM-PCR rounds with V-beta and C-beta primers built TCRB libraries. TCRdb redid the calling of the multiplex PCR reads with MiXCR, one entry per CDR3 protein. The table has 10,000 to 15,000 distinct CDR3 sequences, under 70% seen once. Input material: brain tumor tissue. Receptors were obtained from a male donor with glioblastoma.

Judged by abundance, this clonotype is large (0.1 to 1%). This chain uses TRBV11-2 with TRBJ1-1; a possible D gene is TRBD1 (5 bases). Germline V lookup: CDR1 SGHAT, CDR2 FQNNGV. The CDR3 spans 13 residues. Trimming left V 5 bases short and J 5 bases short, with 12 bases between. The CDR3 nucleotides are TGTGCCAGCAGCCAACAGGTGGCAACTGAAGCTTTCTTT. This translates into CASSQQVATEAFF.

This clonotype is large within its sample. The chain has TRBV4-1 and TRBJ1-6; no reliable D call. The CDR3 extends over 15 amino acids. Germline CDR1 and CDR2: MGHRA and YSYEKL. V was pared by 8 bases and J by 9 bases, with 20 bases between. The CDR3 loop reads CASQNLASGVSPLHF. The DNA of the CDR3 is TGCGCCAGCCAAAACCTGGCATCTGGGGTTTCACCCCTCCACTTT.

Notes on this clonotype: The conserved final phenylalanine or tryptophan is absent from the CDR3, which likely points to a read error. The V gene is TRBV12-3 or TRBV12-4, the J gene TRBJ2-5, with TRBD1 matching over 8 bases. With V trimmed by 5 bases and J by 2 bases, 4 bases remained unmatched. The CDR3 is 14 residues long. CDR3 coding DNA: TGTGCCAGCAGTCCCGGGACAGGTCAAGAGACCCAGTACTCC. Residues: CASSPGTGQETQYS.

Note on this clonotype: Mismatch with germline at one junction end may stem from a read error. The V call is TRBV5-6, the J call TRBJ2-7; TRBD1 aligns across 10 bases. This CDR3 is built from 15 residues. Germline lookup yields CDR1 SGHDT and CDR2 YYEEEE. The CDR3 protein is CASSTGTGDPCEQYF. Written as DNA, the CDR3 is TGCGCCAGCAGCACCGGGACAGGGGATCCCTGCGAGCAGTACTTC.

This clonotype appeared a few times. Here the CDR3 omits its conserved ending phenylalanine or tryptophan, so a read error is the likely source. The chain joins TRBV29-1 to TRBJ2-7, with D perhaps TRBD2 (6 bases). V gave up 3 bases and J gave up 1 base, with 16 bases separating them. The CDR3 has 15 residues. Looked up from germline, CDR1 is SQVTM and CDR2 is ANQGSEA. The CDR3 loop reads CSVDAPKGTSYEQYS. The CDR3, as DNA: TGCAGCGTTGATGCCCCCAAGGGGACTTCCTACGAGCAGTACTCC.

There are a few counts of this clonotype. The rearrangement links TRBV12-3 or TRBV12-4 to TRBJ1-6, with unresolved D. This CDR3 has 13 residues. V was trimmed by 2 bases and J by 11 bases, leaving 10 bases between them. CDR3 in amino acids: CASSLMGDTPLHF. CDR3 nucleotide sequence: TGTGCCAGCAGTTTAATGGGTGATACACCCCTCCACTTT.

Many counts were recorded for this clonotype. It may be a read error: a sequence one base away is much more abundant. The chain combines TRBV6-5 with TRBJ2-1; TRBD2 matches at 8 bases. This CDR3 comprises 13 residues. Per the germline V gene, CDR1 is MNHEY and CDR2 is SVGAGI. CDR3 loop: CARSYSGGDEQFF. CDR3 DNA sequence: TGTGCCCGCAGTTACTCGGGAGGGGATGAGCAGTTCTTC.

Points on this clonotype: The CDR3 carries no conserved terminal phenylalanine or tryptophan, so it likely arises from a read error. V is TRBV6-5 and J is TRBJ2-1, with D uncertain. The CDR3 length is 14 residues. CDR1 and CDR2 (germline): MNHEY, SVGAGI. Trimming left V 6 bases short and J 9 bases short, with 18 bases between. CDR3 DNA sequence: TGTGCCAGCAGCTATGGGCCGGGCTTCGGTGAGCAGTTCCTC. This translates into CASSYGPGFGEQFL.

In regard to this clonotype: No conserved phenylalanine or tryptophan ends this CDR3, so it is likely a read error. The gene calls are TRBV4-1 and TRBJ1-2, with D maybe TRBD1 (5 bases). Per germline, CDR1 MGHRA and CDR2 YSYEKL. This CDR3 is built from 15 residues. CDR3 sequence reads: CASCQDWLGGSGYTS. CDR3 in DNA: TGCGCCAGCTGCCAAGATTGGTTGGGGGGATCGGGCTACACCTCC.